A selection of T cell receptor beta chains follows, all from one sample in a study of T cell responses to AZD1222 COVID-19 vaccine. TCRdb's copy holds only in-frame clones and misses some; the assay was immunoSEQ multiplex PCR. The sample shows about 200,000 clones, 90% to 95% of them seen only once. The source material was peripheral blood, sampled 28 days after the second AZD1222 dose. These receptors were collected from an adult who received the AZD1222 COVID-19 vaccine. Both conserved end residues are part of each CDR3. Each record gives: D gene, J gene, V gene, clone size, CDR3 DNA, CDR3 protein. D genes are given only for firm matches. The size of a clone is reported for some rows only, either as once, few or many, or as a class for expanded clones.

D: -; J: TRBJ1-1; V: TRBV13; size: -; DNA: TGTGCCAGCAGCTTAACCGAAGCTTTCTTT; CDR3: CASSLTEAFF
D: -; J: TRBJ1-5; V: TRBV2; size: -; DNA: TGTGCCAGCGGGGGTCCTGGTGAGGGTCGCAATCAGCCCCAGCATTTT; CDR3: CASGGPGEGRNQPQHF
D: -; J: TRBJ2-2; V: TRBV11-2; size: -; DNA: TGTGCCAGCAGCTTAGATCAGGTCGGGATCCGGGGAGCTGTTTTT; CDR3: CASSLDQVGIRGAVF
D: -; J: TRBJ1-1; V: TRBV30; size: -; DNA: TGTGCCTGGAGTGTATTTTTAAGGGGGGTAACTGAAGCTTTCTTT; CDR3: CAWSVFLRGVTEAFF
D: -; J: TRBJ1-2; V: TRBV9; size: -; DNA: TGTGCCAGCAGCCCCTTTGAGGCTTATGGCTACACCTTC; CDR3: CASSPFEAYGYTF
D: -; J: TRBJ2-7; V: TRBV9; size: -; DNA: TGTGCCAGCAGCGGATCGGGCGAAGGCGAGCAGTACTTC; CDR3: CASSGSGEGEQYF
D: -; J: TRBJ1-2; V: TRBV20-1; size: -; DNA: TGCAGTGTGGGAAGGGCCTACACCTTC; CDR3: CSVGRAYTF
D: -; J: TRBJ2-7; V: TRBV5-4; size: -; DNA: TGTGCCAGCAGCTTGGGCGGGTACGAGCAGTACTTC; CDR3: CASSLGGYEQYF
D: -; J: TRBJ1-6; V: TRBV19; size: -; DNA: TGTGCCAGTAGTATGGTCATCAGGGGAAGGTCACCCCTCCACTTT; CDR3: CASSMVIRGRSPLHF
D: -; J: TRBJ2-6; V: TRBV9; size: -; DNA: TGTGCCAGCAGCGCCTCGCCCTCTGGGGCCAACGTCCTGACTTTC; CDR3: CASSASPSGANVLTF
D: -; J: TRBJ1-3; V: TRBV7-2; size: -; DNA: TGTGCCAGCAGCTTAGTAGTGGGCTCTGGAAACACCATATATTTT; CDR3: CASSLVVGSGNTIYF
D: -; J: TRBJ1-1; V: TRBV25-1; size: -; DNA: TGTGCCAGCAGTGAACCTATGGGGAGCAAAGAAGCTTTCTTT; CDR3: CASSEPMGSKEAFF
D: -; J: TRBJ1-1; V: TRBV18; size: -; DNA: TGTGCCAGCTCACCCGGGACGGGTCCACAGAGCTACGCGAACACTGAAGCTTTCTTT; CDR3: CASSPGTGPQSYANTEAFF
D: TRBD2; J: TRBJ2-7; V: TRBV7-9; size: -; DNA: TGTGCCAGCAGAGTCTCTAGCGGGGGGACCTACGAGCAGTACTTC; CDR3: CASRVSSGGTYEQYF
D: TRBD2; J: TRBJ2-2; V: TRBV6-2/TRBV6-3; size: few; DNA: TGTGCCAGCAGTGCGACTAGCGCGGCCGGGGAGCTGTTTTTT; CDR3: CASSATSAAGELFF
D: TRBD1; J: TRBJ1-1; V: TRBV28; size: -; DNA: TGTGCCAGCCCTAACTCACAGGGGGGCGGCACTGAAGCTTTCTTT; CDR3: CASPNSQGGGTEAFF
D: TRBD1; J: TRBJ1-6; V: TRBV6-1; size: -; DNA: TGTGCCAGCAGTGAAAGTTGGACAGGGAATTCACCCCTCCACTTT; CDR3: CASSESWTGNSPLHF
D: -; J: TRBJ2-1; V: TRBV3-1/TRBV3-2; size: -; DNA: TGTGCCAGCAGCCAGGAGTGGAATGAGCAGTTCTTC; CDR3: CASSQEWNEQFF
D: -; J: TRBJ2-3; V: TRBV6-1; size: -; DNA: TGTGCCAGCAGTGATGGGGCAGATACGCAGTATTTT; CDR3: CASSDGADTQYF
D: -; J: TRBJ1-1; V: TRBV19; size: -; DNA: TGTGCCAGTAGTACGAGAGGGGCGGGGACTGAAGCTTTCTTT; CDR3: CASSTRGAGTEAFF
D: -; J: TRBJ1-4; V: TRBV11-2; size: -; DNA: TGTGCCAGCAGCTTATGGACGGGCAATGAAAAACTGTTTTTT; CDR3: CASSLWTGNEKLFF
D: TRBD1; J: TRBJ1-2; V: TRBV19; size: -; DNA: TGTGCCAGTAGCCCAGGGGGCTATGGCTACACCTTC; CDR3: CASSPGGYGYTF
D: TRBD1; J: TRBJ1-5; V: TRBV30; size: once; DNA: TGTGCCTGGAGCGGACAGGGCAGACAGCCCCAGCATTTT; CDR3: CAWSGQGRQPQHF
D: -; J: TRBJ1-1; V: TRBV7-2; size: -; DNA: TGTGCCAGCAGCTTACCTATCATGAACACTGAAGCTTTCTTT; CDR3: CASSLPIMNTEAFF
D: TRBD2; J: TRBJ2-5; V: TRBV6-2/TRBV6-3; size: -; DNA: TGTGCCAGCAGTTATCGGGGGACTATGATGGAGACCCAGTACTTC; CDR3: CASSYRGTMMETQYF
D: -; J: TRBJ1-2; V: TRBV5-4; size: -; DNA: TGTGCCAGCAGCTTACAGGGCCGAGGAAATGGCTACACCTTC; CDR3: CASSLQGRGNGYTF
D: TRBD1; J: TRBJ1-1; V: TRBV15; size: -; DNA: TGTGCCACCAGCAGAGTGACAGGGATCACTGAAGCTTTCTTT; CDR3: CATSRVTGITEAFF
D: -; J: TRBJ1-6; V: TRBV19; size: -; DNA: TGTGCCACCAAGGACACCCATAATTCACCCCTCCACTTT; CDR3: CATKDTHNSPLHF
D: -; J: TRBJ1-2; V: TRBV18; size: -; DNA: TGTGCCAGCTCACCACCCCTCAGGGTGACTGGCTACACCTTC; CDR3: CASSPPLRVTGYTF
D: TRBD1; J: TRBJ1-4; V: TRBV11-2; size: -; DNA: TGTGCCAGCAGCAATACCCAGGGGGCTGGGGGAAAACTGTTTTTT; CDR3: CASSNTQGAGGKLFF
D: TRBD1; J: TRBJ1-2; V: TRBV29-1; size: -; DNA: TGCAGCGTTGAGGGCAGGGGGATTGGCTACACCTTC; CDR3: CSVEGRGIGYTF
D: -; J: TRBJ1-3; V: TRBV5-1; size: -; DNA: TGCGCCAGCAGCTTCGGAAACACCATATATTTT; CDR3: CASSFGNTIYF
D: -; J: TRBJ1-1; V: TRBV27; size: -; DNA: TGTGCCAGCAGTTTGGGGAGTGGGGACACTGAAGCTTTCTTT; CDR3: CASSLGSGDTEAFF
D: -; J: TRBJ1-3; V: TRBV7-6; size: -; DNA: TGTGCCAGCACCCGGGGGGTAGGGGTTTCTGGAAACACCATATATTTT; CDR3: CASTRGVGVSGNTIYF
D: TRBD1; J: TRBJ2-7; V: TRBV7-3; size: -; DNA: TGTGCCAGCAGCGCCAGGGACAGGCCCCTCTACGAGCAGTACTTC; CDR3: CASSARDRPLYEQYF
D: TRBD1; J: TRBJ1-1; V: TRBV15; size: -; DNA: TGTGCCACCAGCAGAGAGACAGGGGAAACTGAAGCTTTCTTT; CDR3: CATSRETGETEAFF
D: -; J: TRBJ1-2; V: TRBV30; size: -; DNA: TGTGCCTGGAGGGGTACGGGGGTAGGCCATGGCTACACCTTC; CDR3: CAWRGTGVGHGYTF
D: -; J: TRBJ1-5; V: TRBV19; size: -; DNA: TGTGCCAGTAGTAGGGGGGATGTCAATCAGCCCCAGCATTTT; CDR3: CASSRGDVNQPQHF
D: -; J: TRBJ1-1; V: TRBV2; size: once; DNA: TGTGCCAGCAGTTCTGGAGGGGTTATGGTGAACACTGAAGCTTTCTTT; CDR3: CASSSGGVMVNTEAFF
D: -; J: TRBJ1-2; V: TRBV6-5; size: -; DNA: TGTGCCAGCAGTTACTCGAACATGGGAGGTGGCTACACCTTC; CDR3: CASSYSNMGGGYTF
D: TRBD2; J: TRBJ2-7; V: TRBV6-5; size: -; DNA: TGTGCCAGCAGGGTAGCGGGGGGGACCTCCTACGAGCAGTACTTC; CDR3: CASRVAGGTSYEQYF
D: -; J: TRBJ1-5; V: TRBV9; size: many; DNA: TGTGCCAGCAGCCTTGGGACCGATAATGCGGTCCAGCATTTT; CDR3: CASSLGTDNAVQHF
D: TRBD1; J: TRBJ1-4; V: TRBV5-1; size: -; DNA: TGCGCCAGCAGCTTGTCTCAGGGGGAGGGAGAAAAACTGTTTTTT; CDR3: CASSLSQGEGEKLFF
D: -; J: TRBJ1-1; V: TRBV7-2; size: -; DNA: TGTGCCAGCAGCTCCCACGAGGGGACTGAAGCTTTCTTT; CDR3: CASSSHEGTEAFF
D: TRBD1; J: TRBJ1-2; V: TRBV28; size: -; DNA: TGTGCCAGCAGTTTCACAGGGGGCGGTAGGGGCTACACCTTC; CDR3: CASSFTGGGRGYTF
D: -; J: TRBJ1-4; V: TRBV19; size: few; DNA: TGTGCCAGTAGTGAGGGACGTTCGAGACAACTGTTTTTT; CDR3: CASSEGRSRQLFF
D: -; J: TRBJ1-5; V: TRBV30; size: -; DNA: TGTGCCTGGAGTGCGGGGGGTCAGCCCCAGCATTTT; CDR3: CAWSAGGQPQHF
D: -; J: TRBJ1-4; V: TRBV4-2; size: once; DNA: TGTGCCAGCAGCCAAGATTGGGCAGGAGAACGCCTCGCAACTAATGAAAAACTGTTTTTT; CDR3: CASSQDWAGERLATNEKLFF
D: -; J: TRBJ1-4; V: TRBV19; size: -; DNA: TGTGCCAGTAGGGTCCAGGGAGGTGAAAAACTGTTTTTT; CDR3: CASRVQGGEKLFF
D: TRBD2; J: TRBJ2-7; V: TRBV11-2; size: -; DNA: TGTGCCAGCAGCATACTAGCGCGGAGCTCCTACGAGCAGTACTTC; CDR3: CASSILARSSYEQYF
D: -; J: TRBJ1-6; V: TRBV3-1/TRBV3-2; size: -; DNA: TGTGCCAGCAGCCAAAGAGGTGCTTCACCCCTCCACTTT; CDR3: CASSQRGASPLHF
D: -; J: TRBJ1-4; V: TRBV30; size: -; DNA: TGTGCCTGGGGCCGGGAAAAACTGTTTTTT; CDR3: CAWGREKLFF
D: TRBD1; J: TRBJ1-5; V: TRBV4-2; size: -; DNA: TGTGCCAGCAGCCAAGTAGGGGGGGACAGGGAGGGCAATCAGCCCCAGCATTTT; CDR3: CASSQVGGDREGNQPQHF
D: -; J: TRBJ2-4; V: TRBV7-2; size: -; DNA: TGTGCCAGCAGCCCCGGGGGGCTAGCCAAAAACATTCAGTACTTC; CDR3: CASSPGGLAKNIQYF
D: -; J: TRBJ2-2; V: TRBV7-3; size: -; DNA: TGTGCCAGCAGCCCCCCCTCCGGGGGGAACACCGGGGAGCTGTTTTTT; CDR3: CASSPPSGGNTGELFF
D: TRBD1; J: TRBJ1-4; V: TRBV9; size: -; DNA: TGTGCCAGCAGCGGGAGGGCAGGGGGTCGTGAAAAACTGTTTTTT; CDR3: CASSGRAGGREKLFF
D: TRBD1; J: TRBJ1-5; V: TRBV5-1; size: -; DNA: TGCGCCAGCAGTCGCGACAGGGAAGGGGGTCAGCCCCAGCATTTT; CDR3: CASSRDREGGQPQHF
D: TRBD1; J: TRBJ2-1; V: TRBV9; size: -; DNA: TGTGCCAGCAACGACCCACAGGGGGCCCTCGCAAGCTCCTACAATGAGCAGTTCTTC; CDR3: CASNDPQGALASSYNEQFF
D: TRBD2; J: TRBJ2-7; V: TRBV18; size: -; DNA: TGTGCCAGCTCACGCGCTAGCGGGGGAGTTTACGAGCAGTACTTC; CDR3: CASSRASGGVYEQYF